A single sample gave rise to the 22 T cell receptor beta chains below, sequenced in a study of CD8+ T cells in alopecia areata. Treatment noted: oral pan-JAK inhibitor, 5-10 mg twice daily. TCR sequencing used cDNA made by reverse transcription of extracted RNA. Data came from immunoSEQ multiplex PCR; TCRdb stores just in-frame clones and leaves some out. The profile shows under 250,000 clones, just over 65% of them singletons. The sample in question was CD4+ T cells sorted from blood, obtained at approximately week 42, from a patient treated with tofacitinib. Receptors originate from a human donor with alopecia areata.

The J gene is TRBJ2-4, the V gene TRBV29-1; the D is unclear. The CDR3 has 15 amino acids. Germline CDR1 SQVTM, CDR2 ANQGSEA. Trimming shortened V by 3 bases and J by 0 bases, and 12 bases separated the two germline ends. The CDR3 reads CSVEEQQIAKNIQYF. Written as DNA, the CDR3 is TGCAGCGTTGAGGAACAGCAAATAGCCAAAAACATTCAGTACTTC.

In its sample, this clone was seen many times. This chain connects TRBV23-1 to TRBJ2-5, with 7 bases identical to TRBD1. TRBV23-1 is an open reading frame whose function is uncertain. This CDR3 has 13 amino acids. V dropped 10 bases and J dropped 7; count of bases not matched to a gene: 12. The CDR3 nucleotides read TGCGCCAACCTAATTACAGGGGTGGTGACCCAGTACTTC. As protein: CANLITGVVTQYF.

J is TRBJ2-3 and V is TRBV5-1, with a tentative D call TRBD2 (6 bases). The CDR3 is made up of 15 amino acids. Trimming cost V 5 bases and J 3 bases, with 16 bases left between them. Per the germline V gene, CDR1 is SGHRS and CDR2 is YFSETQ. The CDR3 is CASRGWGEMTDTQYF. The CDR3 DNA sequence: TGCGCCAGCAGAGGATGGGGGGAAATGACAGATACGCAGTATTTT.

With regard to this clone: The sample contains more than one DNA sequence encoding this CDR3. The chain links TRBV18 to TRBJ2-3; D is unclear. With 0 bases removed from V and 0 bases from J, the gap between germline ends came to 1 base. The CDR3 spans 13 residues. Germline CDR1 reads KGHSH; CDR2 reads LQKENI. CDR3 DNA sequence: TGTGCCAGCTCACCACCCAGCACAGATACGCAGTATTTT. Translated: CASSPPSTDTQYF.

The chain links TRBV29-1 to TRBJ1-1; maybe TRBD1 (5 bases). CDR1 and CDR2 (germline): SQVTM, ANQGSEA. Trimming stripped 4 bases from V and 3 bases from J, with 12 bases between. The CDR3 extends over 13 amino acids. CDR3 sequence (DNA): TGCAGCGTTGCCGGCAGGGCACACACTGAAGCTTTCTTT. It yields the protein CSVAGRAHTEAFF.

With respect to this clone: Germline is not matched at one junction end, which may reflect a read error. The chain is built from TRBV27 and TRBJ2-7; 7 bases map to TRBD2. CDR3 length: 14 amino acids. CDR1 and CDR2 from the germline V gene are MNHEY and SMNVEV (reference sequence). CDR3 bases: TGTGCCAGCGGCCAGCGGGGCTTAGGCTACAAGCAGTACTTC. It yields the protein CASGQRGLGYKQYF.

This clone has a handful of counts. The chain employs TRBV27 and TRBJ1-5, with a tentative D call TRBD1 (5 bases). The CDR3 sequence is 20 residues long. V was pared by 5 bases and J by 6 bases, with 32 bases between. Germline values: CDR1 MNHEY, CDR2 SMNVEV (reference sequence). CDR3 bases: TGTGCCAGCAGTCCGACCTGGACGGTGGGGACCGGGTATCGAGCTCAGCCCCAGCATTTT. As protein: CASSPTWTVGTGYRAQPQHF.

The chain joins TRBV7-9 to TRBJ1-5; the D gene is possibly TRBD1 (6 bases). Trimming pared 1 base from V and 6 bases from J, leaving 13 bases between. Germline CDR1 SEHNR, CDR2 FQNEAQ (reference sequence). The CDR3 runs 15 residues. The CDR3 sequence: CASSLEGGTSQPQHF. The CDR3 nucleotides read TGTGCCAGCAGCTTAGAGGGGGGAACGAGTCAGCCCCAGCATTTT.

The chain recombines TRBV4-3 with TRBJ1-1; TRBD1 is a possible D gene (6 bases). The CDR3 is made up of 14 amino acids. V was trimmed by 2 bases and J by 1 base, leaving 8 bases between them. CDR1 LGHNA and CDR2 YSLEER come from the germline V gene. The CDR3 DNA reads as TGCGCCAGCAGCCAACTAGGGGGGAACACTGAAGCTTTCTTT. It specifies CASSQLGGNTEAFF.

This chain links TRBV4-3 with TRBJ1-6; D may be TRBD1 (6 bases). The germline V and J ends were trimmed by 0 bases and 7 bases, with 10 bases remaining between them. This CDR3 has 15 amino acids. Germline V gene sequence: CDR1 LGHNA, CDR2 YSLEER. The CDR3 loop is CASSQDRTANSPLHF. The CDR3 nucleotides read TGCGCCAGCAGCCAAGATAGGACAGCAAATTCACCCCTCCACTTT.

The gene calls are TRBV4-3 and TRBJ2-5, with no clear D. This CDR3 contains 13 residues. Trimming shortened V by 0 bases and J by 6 bases, and 8 bases separated the two germline ends. CDR1 is LGHNA, CDR2 YSLEER, per germline. The CDR3 DNA follows: TGCGCCAGCAGCCAAGAAATTGGAAAGACCCAGTACTTC. It encodes CASSQEIGKTQYF.

The chain combines TRBV30 with TRBJ1-3; weak D call: TRBD1 (6 bases). Trimming cost V 8 bases and J 0 bases, with 8 bases left between them. This CDR3 is 12 amino acids long. In germline, CDR1 is GTSNPN, CDR2 SVGIG (reference sequence). The CDR3 spells CARTDSGNTIYF. Written as DNA, the CDR3 is TGTGCCCGGACAGACTCTGGAAACACCATATATTTT. Full variable domain (remainder filled in from reference TRBV30 and TRBJ1-3): SQTIHQWPATLVQPVGSPLSLECTVEGTSNPNLYWYRQAAGRGLQLLFYSVGIGQISSEVPQNLSASRPQDRQFILSSKKLLLSDSGFYLCARTDSGNTIYFGEGSWLTVV.

In its sample, this clone was seen a few times. This chain links TRBV5-6 with TRBJ1-5; D is unclear. The CDR3 has 15 residues. The germline V gene encodes CDR1 SGHDT and CDR2 YYEEEE. V shed 0 bases and J shed 5 bases, with 12 bases lying between them. The CDR3 DNA sequence: TGTGCCAGCAGCTTGGGACAAGGAGTCGATCAGCCCCAGCATTTT. It translates to CASSLGQGVDQPQHF.

This clone was recorded a few times. This chain connects TRBV7-9 to TRBJ1-4; TRBD1 is a possible D gene (5 bases). Germline CDR1 is SEHNR and CDR2 is FQNEAQ (reference sequence). The length of the CDR3 is 15 residues. V lost 0 bases, J lost 8 bases, and 13 bases lay in between. The CDR3 DNA reads as TGTGCCAGCAGCTTAGCCGGGACCCCAGGGGAAAAACTGTTTTTT. Its protein is CASSLAGTPGEKLFF.

The CDR3 spells CASSQDKFDGNYGYTF. Written as DNA, the CDR3 is TGCGCCAGCAGCCAAGATAAATTTGACGGCAACTATGGCTACACCTTC. The chain carries TRBV4-3 and TRBJ1-2; D is unclear. The CDR3 spans 16 residues. The V end was cut by 0 bases, the J end by 2 bases, with 13 bases between. Per germline, CDR1 LGHNA and CDR2 YSLEER.

A remark on this clone: Other DNA sequences within the sample encode an identical CDR3. This chain links TRBV18 with TRBJ1-2, with 7 bases aligning to TRBD1. J gave up 3 bases and V 3 bases, and 1 base lay outside the gene matches. The CDR3 is made up of 13 amino acids. The germline gives CDR1 KGHSH, CDR2 LQKENI. CDR3: CASSPGQDYGYTF. The CDR3 coding sequence is TGTGCCAGCTCACCCGGACAGGACTATGGCTACACCTTC. The full variable domain, its missing parts supplied by reference TRBV18 and TRBJ1-2, is NAGVMQNPRHLVRRRGQEARLRCSPMKGHSHVYWYRQLPEEGLKFMVYLQKENIIDESGMPKERFSAEFPKEGPSILRIQQVVRGDSAAYFCASSPGQDYGYTFGSGTRLTVV.

This chain links TRBV29-1 with TRBJ2-1; 8 nucleotides line up with TRBD1. CDR3 length: 11 amino acids. In germline, CDR1 is SQVTM, CDR2 ANQGSEA. Germline trimming cut 7 bases from V and 8 bases from J; bases unmatched to any gene: 4. The CDR3 loop reads CSAGQGYEQFF. DNA of the CDR3: TGCAGCGCTGGACAGGGCTATGAGCAGTTCTTC.

The sample holds one count of this clone. The genes are TRBV29-1 and TRBJ1-2; possibly TRBD1 for D (5 bases). In germline, CDR1 is SQVTM, CDR2 ANQGSEA. This CDR3 spans 12 amino acids. Trimming left V 7 bases short and J 2 bases short, with 11 bases between. CDR3 loop: CSAGGVNYGYTF. The CDR3 DNA follows: TGCAGCGCCGGGGGGGTCAACTATGGCTACACCTTC.

This chain links TRBV5-1 with TRBJ2-3, with 9 positions matching TRBD2. V was pared by 0 bases and J by 1 base, with 9 bases of the junction left unmatched. Germline V CDR1 and CDR2: SGHRS, YFSETQ. The CDR3 has 18 residues. CDR3 amino acids: CASSLDGSGGGGTDTQYF. The CDR3, as DNA: TGCGCCAGCAGCTTGGATGGTAGCGGGGGTGGAGGCACAGATACGCAGTATTTT.

V usage is TRBV13 and J usage is TRBJ2-2; 12 bases fit TRBD2. Germline V lookup: CDR1 PRHDT, CDR2 FYEKMQ (reference sequence). Trimming cost V 5 bases and J 7 bases; bases outside gene matches: 11. This CDR3 is built from 17 residues. The CDR3 coding sequence is TGTGCCAGCAGCCCCACCTGGACTAGCGGGGTGGTCGGGGAGCTGTTTTTT. Translation: CASSPTWTSGVVGELFF.

The CDR3 DNA is TGTGCCAGCAGGGACGGAATGAACACTGAAGCTTTCTTT. Its translation is CASRDGMNTEAFF. The gene calls are TRBV28 and TRBJ1-1; D not resolved. Germline-derived CDR1 and CDR2 are MDHEN and SYDVKM. V was trimmed by 6 bases and J by 0 bases, leaving 8 bases between them. CDR3 size: 13 residues.

The chain combines TRBV9 with TRBJ1-5, with D tentatively TRBD1 (5 bases). The germline V gene has CDR1 SGDLS and CDR2 YYNGEE. V lost 4 bases and J 6 bases, leaving 14 bases between the germline ends. This CDR3 has 14 amino acids. CDR3 protein: CASSPGGGTQPQHF. DNA for the CDR3: TGTGCCAGCAGCCCCGGCGGAGGGACTCAGCCCCAGCATTTT.